A selection of T cell receptor beta chains follows, all from one sample in a study of T cell responses to AZD1222 COVID-19 vaccine. This table comes from immunoSEQ multiplex PCR, and its TCRdb copy is limited to in-frame clones, with some not included. The data hold approximately 120,000 clones, with roughly nine tenths observed a single time. Sequencing was performed on peripheral blood, taken on day 0 of AZD1222 vaccination. These receptors were taken from an adult in good health. The CDR3 runs from the conserved cysteine through the conserved F or W. The D gene is left open where the match is weak. The size of a clone is reported for some rows only, either as once, few or many, or as a class for expanded clones.

j_call v_call clone_size d_call cdr3_aa cdr3_nt
TRBJ2-7 TRBV6-5 - - CASGATYEQYF TGTGCCAGCGGAGCGACGTACGAGCAGTACTTC
TRBJ1-6 TRBV6-5 once - CASSYSVGLYNSPLHF TGTGCCAGCAGTTACTCCGTGGGGCTCTATAATTCACCCCTCCACTTT
TRBJ2-5 TRBV9 - - CASSVGQGETQYF TGTGCCAGCAGCGTGGGGCAGGGAGAGACCCAGTACTTC
TRBJ2-6 TRBV2 - - CASEAPPSEAGANVLTF TGTGCCAGCGAGGCCCCCCCAAGTGAGGCCGGGGCCAACGTCCTGACTTTC
TRBJ2-3 TRBV5-1 - - CASSYDSTGTDTQYF TGCGCCAGCAGCTACGACTCTACAGGCACAGATACGCAGTATTTT
TRBJ2-7 TRBV3-1/TRBV3-2 - - CASSQERPEQYF TGTGCCAGCAGCCAAGAAAGACCCGAGCAGTACTTC
TRBJ2-1 TRBV27 - - CASSLSRLYSYNEQFF TGTGCCAGCAGTTTATCGCGGCTATACTCCTACAATGAGCAGTTCTTC
TRBJ2-5 TRBV4-2 - TRBD1 CASSPKRGPSETQYF TGTGCCAGCAGCCCTAAAAGGGGGCCAAGCGAGACCCAGTACTTC
TRBJ2-7 TRBV12-3/TRBV12-4 - - CASSLLGYEQYF TGTGCCAGCAGTCTGTTAGGCTACGAGCAGTACTTC
TRBJ1-1 TRBV5-1 - - CASSVQVRGETEAFF TGCGCCAGCAGCGTTCAGGTTCGGGGTGAGACTGAAGCTTTCTTT